These T cell receptor beta chains were read from a single sample in a study of neurological immune-mediated disorders. TCRdb processed the 5' RACE reads anew with MiXCR; each CDR3 protein has one entry. The data contain about 54,000 distinct CDR3 sequences, around 3.8% of them singletons. The sample consisted of CD4+ T cells from blood. These receptors all come from a woman in her forties with multiple sclerosis. CDR3s include the opening cysteine and the closing phenylalanine or tryptophan. D genes are given only for firm matches. Size tells how often a clone was seen (once, few, many) or the class of an expanded clone, and some rows leave it out.

CDR3 DNA: TGTGCCAGCAGCGCGGTCAGGGTGCAAGAGACCCAGTACTTC
CDR3 protein: CASSAVRVQETQYF
J gene: TRBJ2-5
clone size: many
V gene: TRBV5-6
D gene: NA

CDR3 DNA: TGTGCCAGCAGCAGGAGCGGGATCGGAGAAAAACTGTTTTTT
CDR3 protein: CASSRSGIGEKLFF
J gene: TRBJ1-4
clone size: many
V gene: TRBV9
D gene: NA

CDR3 DNA: TGCAGTGCCACCGGACAAGCCAATCAGCCCCAGCATTTT
CDR3 protein: CSATGQANQPQHF
J gene: TRBJ1-5
clone size: many
V gene: TRBV20-1
D gene: NA

CDR3 DNA: TGTGCCAGCAGGATCAGGGGGCGCGAGGATGAAAAACTGTTTTTT
CDR3 protein: CASRIRGREDEKLFF
J gene: TRBJ1-4
clone size: NA
V gene: TRBV2
D gene: TRBD1

CDR3 DNA: TGTGCCAGCAGGGCAGGGGGCGCGGGCTATGGCTACACCTTC
CDR3 protein: CASRAGGAGYGYTF
J gene: TRBJ1-2
clone size: many
V gene: TRBV12-3/TRBV12-4
D gene: TRBD1

CDR3 DNA: TGTGCCAGCGCAACGACAGGGCTCAGCCGGTCACCCCTCCACTTT
CDR3 protein: CASATTGLSRSPLHF
J gene: TRBJ1-6
clone size: many
V gene: TRBV12-3/TRBV12-4
D gene: TRBD1

CDR3 DNA: TGCGCCAGCAGCTTCGACAGGGGATCGTACAATGAGCAGTTCTTC
CDR3 protein: CASSFDRGSYNEQFF
J gene: TRBJ2-1
clone size: many
V gene: TRBV5-1
D gene: TRBD1

CDR3 DNA: TGTGCCAGCAATCAGGGGTCAGATACGCAGTATTTT
CDR3 protein: CASNQGSDTQYF
J gene: TRBJ2-3
clone size: many
V gene: TRBV12-3/TRBV12-4
D gene: NA

CDR3 DNA: TGCGCCAGCAGCCCAGGGACAGATTCCCCCAACACTGAAGCTTTCTTT
CDR3 protein: CASSPGTDSPNTEAFF
J gene: TRBJ1-1
clone size: many
V gene: TRBV5-1
D gene: TRBD1

CDR3 DNA: TGCGCCAGCAGCTCGGCTAGCGGGGGGGGGAATGAGCAGTTCTTC
CDR3 protein: CASSSASGGGNEQFF
J gene: TRBJ2-1
clone size: many
V gene: TRBV5-1
D gene: TRBD2

CDR3 DNA: TGTGCCAGTAGTATTGGGGGGCCCCAGCATTTT
CDR3 protein: CASSIGGPQHF
J gene: TRBJ1-5
clone size: many
V gene: TRBV19
D gene: NA

CDR3 DNA: TGTGCCAGCAGCGCCAGGAGGGGTGACATTCAGTACTTC
CDR3 protein: CASSARRGDIQYF
J gene: TRBJ2-4
clone size: many
V gene: TRBV5-6
D gene: NA

CDR3 DNA: TGCGCCAGCAGCCGAGATCAAGGCACAGATACGCAGTATTTT
CDR3 protein: CASSRDQGTDTQYF
J gene: TRBJ2-3
clone size: many
V gene: TRBV5-1
D gene: NA

CDR3 DNA: TGTGCCAGCAGCTTAGGGCCCCTATACGCAGATACGCAGTATTTT
CDR3 protein: CASSLGPLYADTQYF
J gene: TRBJ2-3
clone size: many
V gene: TRBV7-2
D gene: NA

CDR3 DNA: TGCAGTGCTAGCGGGGCGGCGTCAGATACGCAGTATTTT
CDR3 protein: CSASGAASDTQYF
J gene: TRBJ2-3
clone size: many
V gene: TRBV20-1
D gene: NA

CDR3 DNA: TGTGCCAGCAAGGCCCTAACGACCACAGATACGCAGTATTTT
CDR3 protein: CASKALTTTDTQYF
J gene: TRBJ2-3
clone size: many
V gene: TRBV6-1
D gene: NA

CDR3 DNA: TGTGCCAGTAGTCCCCCGGTCACGAGAGGTAACACTGAAGCTTTCTTT
CDR3 protein: CASSPPVTRGNTEAFF
J gene: TRBJ1-1
clone size: many
V gene: TRBV19
D gene: NA

CDR3 DNA: TGTGCCAGCAGCCAATTTACCGGCTCACCCCTCCACTTT
CDR3 protein: CASSQFTGSPLHF
J gene: TRBJ1-6
clone size: many
V gene: TRBV3-1
D gene: NA

CDR3 DNA: TGTGCCACCAGCAGAGATAAGAGGTCCTACAATGAGCAGTTCTTC
CDR3 protein: CATSRDKRSYNEQFF
J gene: TRBJ2-1
clone size: many
V gene: TRBV15
D gene: NA

CDR3 DNA: TGTGCCAGTAGTCCCCTGGGACGGAACTCTGGAAACACCATATATTTT
CDR3 protein: CASSPLGRNSGNTIYF
J gene: TRBJ1-3
clone size: many
V gene: TRBV19
D gene: NA

CDR3 DNA: TGCGCCAGCAGCACCCAGGGGACTTCTGAAGCTTTCTTT
CDR3 protein: CASSTQGTSEAFF
J gene: TRBJ1-1
clone size: many
V gene: TRBV10-2
D gene: NA

CDR3 DNA: TGTGCCAGCAGGTCGGTGGCTTTCTTT
CDR3 protein: CASRSVAFF
J gene: TRBJ1-1
clone size: many
V gene: TRBV11-2
D gene: NA

CDR3 DNA: TGCGCCAGCAGCTTAATAGGCTACGAGCAGTACTTC
CDR3 protein: CASSLIGYEQYF
J gene: TRBJ2-7
clone size: many
V gene: TRBV5-1
D gene: NA

CDR3 DNA: TGTGCCAGCAATGCCAACTACGAGCAGTACTTC
CDR3 protein: CASNANYEQYF
J gene: TRBJ2-7
clone size: many
V gene: TRBV6-6
D gene: NA

CDR3 DNA: TGTGCCAGCAGTTGGGGCTCAGCGGAGACCCAGTACTTC
CDR3 protein: CASSWGSAETQYF
J gene: TRBJ2-5
clone size: many
V gene: TRBV6-5
D gene: NA

CDR3 DNA: TGTGCCAGCAGTCTGGACAGGGGAGATGAAAAACTGTTTTTT
CDR3 protein: CASSLDRGDEKLFF
J gene: TRBJ1-4
clone size: many
V gene: TRBV12-3/TRBV12-4
D gene: TRBD1

CDR3 DNA: TGTGCCAGCAGTTTATCGGGGGCGGGGATTTATGGCTACACCTTC
CDR3 protein: CASSLSGAGIYGYTF
J gene: TRBJ1-2
clone size: many
V gene: TRBV27
D gene: NA

CDR3 DNA: TGTGCCAGCAAGGGGACGAACACCGGGGAGCTGTTTTTT
CDR3 protein: CASKGTNTGELFF
J gene: TRBJ2-2
clone size: many
V gene: TRBV28
D gene: NA

CDR3 DNA: TGTGCCAGCTCACCCGGACAGGTAATCACAGATACGCAGTATTTT
CDR3 protein: CASSPGQVITDTQYF
J gene: TRBJ2-3
clone size: many
V gene: TRBV18
D gene: TRBD1

CDR3 DNA: TGTGCCAGCAGCCCACCTAGCGGGGGGACAGATACGCAGTATTTT
CDR3 protein: CASSPPSGGTDTQYF
J gene: TRBJ2-3
clone size: many
V gene: TRBV9
D gene: TRBD2

CDR3 DNA: TGTGCCAGCAGCCCCGACGGATTTAGCACAGATACGCAGTATTTT
CDR3 protein: CASSPDGFSTDTQYF
J gene: TRBJ2-3
clone size: many
V gene: TRBV7-6
D gene: NA

CDR3 DNA: TGTGCCAGCAGCCCAGGTTTAAGGACTAGCAAGTATTTT
CDR3 protein: CASSPGLRTSKYF
J gene: TRBJ2-3
clone size: many
V gene: TRBV3-1
D gene: TRBD2

CDR3 DNA: TGTGCTAGTGGCACCGGACCCAAGGACTCTGGGGCCAACGTCCTGACTTTC
CDR3 protein: CASGTGPKDSGANVLTF
J gene: TRBJ2-6
clone size: many
V gene: TRBV12-5
D gene: NA

CDR3 DNA: TGCGCCAGCAGCTTGGGGTCTGGAGGTGGAAACACCATATATTTT
CDR3 protein: CASSLGSGGGNTIYF
J gene: TRBJ1-3
clone size: many
V gene: TRBV5-1
D gene: NA

CDR3 DNA: TGCGCCAGCAGCTTGCGTGACTACTATGGCTACACCTTC
CDR3 protein: CASSLRDYYGYTF
J gene: TRBJ1-2
clone size: many
V gene: TRBV5-1
D gene: NA

CDR3 DNA: TGTGCCACTCCCACCCCCCCCAAATCAAAGACGGAGGGGGAAAAACTGTTTTTT
CDR3 protein: CATPTPPKSKTEGEKLFF
J gene: TRBJ1-4
clone size: NA
V gene: TRBV7-6
D gene: NA

CDR3 DNA: TGTGCCAGCAGCTTAGGACAGGGGAGCGGGGCCAACGTCCTGACTTTC
CDR3 protein: CASSLGQGSGANVLTF
J gene: TRBJ2-6
clone size: many
V gene: TRBV7-8
D gene: TRBD1

CDR3 DNA: TGCAGTGCCCCGACCGATCTGGGACTGGGTAATTCACCCCTCCACTTT
CDR3 protein: CSAPTDLGLGNSPLHF
J gene: TRBJ1-6
clone size: many
V gene: TRBV20-1
D gene: NA

CDR3 DNA: TGCGCCAGTACCAGATCAGGGGGCACTAACACCGGGGAGCTGTTTTTT
CDR3 protein: CASTRSGGTNTGELFF
J gene: TRBJ2-2
clone size: medium-sized
V gene: TRBV5-1
D gene: TRBD1

CDR3 DNA: TGTGCCAGCTCACTTTTGCGTTTCAATGAGCAGTTCTTC
CDR3 protein: CASSLLRFNEQFF
J gene: TRBJ2-1
clone size: many
V gene: TRBV18
D gene: NA

CDR3 DNA: TGTGCCGCGCGAGGGGCTGCGTGGAATGAGCAGTTCTTC
CDR3 protein: CAARGAAWNEQFF
J gene: TRBJ2-1
clone size: many
V gene: TRBV27
D gene: NA

CDR3 DNA: TGCAGTGCTAGAGATCTCGGGGGGTTTAGCAATCAGCCCCAGCATTTT
CDR3 protein: CSARDLGGFSNQPQHF
J gene: TRBJ1-5
clone size: NA
V gene: TRBV20-1
D gene: NA

CDR3 DNA: TGCAGTGCCAGCCCAGGGGGGACGGATACGCAGTATTTT
CDR3 protein: CSASPGGTDTQYF
J gene: TRBJ2-3
clone size: many
V gene: TRBV20-1
D gene: NA

CDR3 DNA: TGTGCCAGTAACCTGGAGGGCGAATCACCCCTCCACTTT
CDR3 protein: CASNLEGESPLHF
J gene: TRBJ1-6
clone size: many
V gene: TRBV19
D gene: NA

CDR3 DNA: TGCGCCAGCACCTCGACAGGGGGCAGTCTTGGCTACACCTTC
CDR3 protein: CASTSTGGSLGYTF
J gene: TRBJ1-2
clone size: many
V gene: TRBV5-1
D gene: TRBD1

CDR3 DNA: TGCGCCAGCAGTGAGTCGGACGGCACAGATACGCAGTATTTT
CDR3 protein: CASSESDGTDTQYF
J gene: TRBJ2-3
clone size: many
V gene: TRBV10-1
D gene: NA

CDR3 DNA: TGCGCCAGCAGCTTCACAGGGGTTGGGGCCCAGCATTTT
CDR3 protein: CASSFTGVGAQHF
J gene: TRBJ1-5
clone size: medium-sized
V gene: TRBV5-1
D gene: TRBD1

CDR3 DNA: TGCAGTGCTAGAGATCGGGGCTACGAGCAGTTCTTC
CDR3 protein: CSARDRGYEQFF
J gene: TRBJ2-1
clone size: NA
V gene: TRBV20-1
D gene: NA

CDR3 DNA: TGTGCCACCAGTGATCCCGACAGGGCCCATTGGCAGTTCTTC
CDR3 protein: CATSDPDRAHWQFF
J gene: TRBJ2-1
clone size: many
V gene: TRBV24-1
D gene: TRBD1

CDR3 DNA: TGCAGCGTTGAAGAAAACTCCCGCGAGCAGTACTTC
CDR3 protein: CSVEENSREQYF
J gene: TRBJ2-7
clone size: many
V gene: TRBV29-1
D gene: NA

CDR3 DNA: TGCAGCGTGGAAGGGGGCTCTGGGGCCAACGTCCTGACTTTC
CDR3 protein: CSVEGGSGANVLTF
J gene: TRBJ2-6
clone size: many
V gene: TRBV29-1
D gene: NA

CDR3 DNA: TGTGCCAGCAGTGTTGTACATGAAAAACTGTTTTTT
CDR3 protein: CASSVVHEKLFF
J gene: TRBJ1-4
clone size: many
V gene: TRBV2
D gene: NA

CDR3 DNA: TGCGCCAGCAGCGCGCGGGGGGTAGTCGCCGGGGAGCTGTTTTTT
CDR3 protein: CASSARGVVAGELFF
J gene: TRBJ2-2
clone size: many
V gene: TRBV5-1
D gene: TRBD2

CDR3 DNA: TGCAGCGTTGAAGATACAGGGGAGGCTTTCTTT
CDR3 protein: CSVEDTGEAFF
J gene: TRBJ1-1
clone size: many
V gene: TRBV29-1
D gene: TRBD1

CDR3 DNA: TGTGCCAGCATGAAGGGAGTTGGGGCCTATGGCTACACCTTC
CDR3 protein: CASMKGVGAYGYTF
J gene: TRBJ1-2
clone size: many
V gene: TRBV5-6
D gene: NA

CDR3 DNA: TGCAGCGTTGAAAATATGAGGAGGGACACCATATATTTT
CDR3 protein: CSVENMRRDTIYF
J gene: TRBJ1-3
clone size: many
V gene: TRBV29-1
D gene: NA

CDR3 DNA: TGCGCCAGCGGCCGACAGAACTATGGCTACACCTTC
CDR3 protein: CASGRQNYGYTF
J gene: TRBJ1-2
clone size: many
V gene: TRBV5-1
D gene: NA

CDR3 DNA: TGTGCCATCAGTCTAGCCGCTAGCACGGATACGCAGTATTTT
CDR3 protein: CAISLAASTDTQYF
J gene: TRBJ2-3
clone size: once
V gene: TRBV10-3
D gene: NA

CDR3 DNA: TGCAGTGCTAGGCCGAGCAGCCGGGCTAGCTCCTACAATGAGCAGTTCTTC
CDR3 protein: CSARPSSRASSYNEQFF
J gene: TRBJ2-1
clone size: many
V gene: TRBV20-1
D gene: NA

CDR3 DNA: TGCGCCAGCAGAGCCGGGACCGTGTACGAGCAGTACTTC
CDR3 protein: CASRAGTVYEQYF
J gene: TRBJ2-7
clone size: many
V gene: TRBV10-2
D gene: NA